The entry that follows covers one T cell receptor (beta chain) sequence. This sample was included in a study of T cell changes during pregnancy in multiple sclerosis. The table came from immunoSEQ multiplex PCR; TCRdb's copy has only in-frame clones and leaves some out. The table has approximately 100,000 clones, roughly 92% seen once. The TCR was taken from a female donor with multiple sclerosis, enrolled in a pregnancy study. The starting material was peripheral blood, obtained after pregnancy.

CDR3 nucleotide sequence: TGTGCCAGCAGCCCCGGGACAGTTAACTATGGCTACACCTTC. Translating gives CASSPGTVNYGYTF. The chain joins TRBV9 to TRBJ1-2, with 7 bases aligning to TRBD1. Germline CDR1 and CDR2: SGDLS and YYNGEE. With 4 bases clipped from V and 1 base from J, the junction kept 4 bases outside the gene matches. CDR3 length equals 14 residues.